This TCR beta chain was captured by sequencing in a study of blood T cell repertoires in COVID-19. Turning to the study itself: PBMCs, B-cell-depleted T cells, or T cells provided the cDNA or gDNA that made up the material.

This clone was recorded only once. With 2 bases clipped from V and 0 bases from J, the junction kept 9 bases outside the gene matches. Per germline, CDR1 MRHNA and CDR2 SNTAGT. The CDR3 totals 17 residues. In the source study's methods: From reference gene primer amplification, estimates of nucleated cell counts were derived. Produced via immunoSEQ multiplex PCR; TCRdb's table is partial and in-frame only. V and J calls and clone size are given by that table; D and trimming were obtained from the DNA. The sample consists of under 40,000 clones, around 86% of them appearing once. Sequencing used peripheral blood. V and J are TRBV6-4 and TRBJ2-7; 8 bases map to TRBD2. The sequence was obtained from a man aged 60 to 75 with active COVID-19. The CDR3 region is CASSDTGGTLFSYEQYF. DNA for the CDR3: TGTGCCAGCAGTGACACGGGGGGGACATTATTCTCCTACGAGCAGTACTTC.